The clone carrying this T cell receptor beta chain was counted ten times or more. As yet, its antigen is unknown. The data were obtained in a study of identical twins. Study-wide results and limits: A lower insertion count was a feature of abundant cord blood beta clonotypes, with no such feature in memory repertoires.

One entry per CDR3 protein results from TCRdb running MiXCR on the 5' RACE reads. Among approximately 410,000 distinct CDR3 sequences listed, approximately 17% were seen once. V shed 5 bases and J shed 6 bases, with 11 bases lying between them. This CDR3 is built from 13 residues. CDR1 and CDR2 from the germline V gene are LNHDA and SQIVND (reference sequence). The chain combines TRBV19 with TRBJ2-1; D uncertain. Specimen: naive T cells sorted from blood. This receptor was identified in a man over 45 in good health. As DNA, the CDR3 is TGTGCCAGTAGTTTCAACTTAGGCAATGAGCAGTTCTTC. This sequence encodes CASSFNLGNEQFF.